This T cell receptor beta chain originates from a study of shared clonotypes between healthy human individuals. Study observations and caveats: Only blood was sampled, and tissue TCR repertoires likely differ from blood ones.

Naive CD8 cells were CD45RO-negative, positively selected for CCR7, excluding terminally differentiated effector memory CD45RA+ cells. Clones were read by immunoSEQ multiplex PCR, and TCRdb kept only the in-frame ones, dropping some. The sample records roughly 2,000,000 clones, approximately 92% being singletons. Comment on this clone: Its cognate antigen is unknown.

V was pared by 4 bases and J by 4 bases, with 15 bases of the junction left unmatched. This CDR3 is 17 amino acids long. Per the germline V gene, CDR1 is SGDLS and CDR2 is YYNGEE. The origin of this receptor is a man younger than 35 in good health. Some clones in this sample may be carry-over from other donors' samples. This rearrangement joins TRBV9 to TRBJ2-7, with 9 positions matching TRBD1. Specimen: naive CD8+ T cells from PBMCs. This CDR3 is CASSPNAGTGPMYEQYF. The CDR3 DNA is TGTGCCAGCAGCCCTAACGCCGGGACAGGGCCGATGTACGAGCAGTACTTC.